This T cell receptor beta chain was recorded in a study of CD8 T cells in ankylosing spondylitis. Study findings and constraints: In reactive arthritis synovial fluid and blood, some motif variants had been reported before. Seemingly distinctive of ankylosing spondylitis blood was a TCR beta motif formed by eight highly homologous variants.

Each CDR3 protein gets one entry after TCRdb re-called the 5' RACE reads with MiXCR. The sample comprises 200,000 to 300,000 distinct CDR3 sequences, approximately 10% of which are singletons, and about 3% rests with the top ten. This clonotype has at least ten counts. As yet, its antigen is unknown. Germline CDR1 and CDR2: SGHRS and YFSETQ. The CDR3 totals 14 residues. Trimming cost V 5 bases and J 6 bases, with 15 bases left between them. V usage is TRBV5-1 and J usage is TRBJ2-1; D may be TRBD1 (5 bases). Material for sequencing was blood, either unsorted or a sorted T cell fraction (not recorded which). The clonotype comes from a male donor with ankylosing spondylitis or in good health (not recorded which). CDR3 residues: CASSMQGRGNEQFF. CDR3 DNA sequence: TGCGCCAGCAGTATGCAGGGAAGGGGCAATGAGCAGTTCTTC. The variable domain in full, completed from reference TRBV5-1 and TRBJ2-1, reads KAGVTQTPRYLIKTRGQQVTLSCSPISGHRSVSWYQQTPGQGLQFLFEYFSETQRNKGNFPGRFSGRQFSNSRSEMNVSTLELGDSALYLCASSMQGRGNEQFFGPGTRLTVL.